Presented here are 12 T cell receptor beta chains from one specimen sequenced in a study of T-cell reconstitution after alpha-beta-depleted transplantation in children. TCRbeta library preparation incorporated unique molecular identifiers. One entry per CDR3 protein results from TCRdb running MiXCR on the PCR reads. This table holds 170,000 or so distinct CDR3 sequences, approximately 6.6% found once. The sequencing here drew on PBMCs from the stem cell graft donor, taken from the stem cell graft. All receptors derive from a human donor who donated a stem cell graft to a child with Wiskott-Aldrich syndrome.

This clonotype showed up many times. The chain couples TRBV10-3 to TRBJ2-3; D remains ambiguous. Germline V CDR1 and CDR2: ENHRY, SYGVKD. V gave up 0 bases and J gave up 5 bases, with 12 bases separating them. This CDR3 contains 15 residues. This CDR3 is CAISESGRLGDTQYF. In DNA form, the CDR3 reads TGTGCCATCAGTGAGTCGGGCAGGTTAGGAGATACGCAGTATTTT.

The chain couples TRBV24-1 to TRBJ2-1; D might be TRBD1 or TRBD2, each matching 6 bases. Germline V CDR1 and CDR2: KGHDR, SFDVKD. V lost 2 bases, J lost 0 bases, and 19 bases lay in between. The CDR3 has 19 amino acids. CDR3 residues: CATSDSPYGGLYSYNEQFF. The CDR3 region has the DNA TGTGCCACCAGTGATTCCCCCTATGGGGGGCTATACTCCTACAATGAGCAGTTCTTC.

This clonotype was observed many times. The chain employs TRBV7-9 and TRBJ1-1; 7 bases are a match to TRBD1. V trimming: 5 bases; J trimming: 1 base; junction bases outside the gene matches: 7. Looked up from germline, CDR1 is SEHNR and CDR2 is FQNEAQ (reference sequence). This CDR3 comprises 15 residues. In DNA form, the CDR3 reads TGTGCCAGCAGCCCAACGACAGGGAAGAACACTGAAGCTTTCTTT. Its translation: CASSPTTGKNTEAFF.

This clonotype was detected a few times. The chain employs TRBV7-7 and TRBJ2-2; 8 nucleotides match TRBD1. The V segment lost 3 bases and the J segment 6 bases; nucleotides outside the gene matches: 6. The CDR3 contains 15 residues. Germline V CDR1 and CDR2: SSHAT, FNYEAQ (reference sequence). CDR3 coding DNA: TGTGCCAGCAGCTTGTGGACAGGGCGCGCCGGGGAGCTGTTTTTT. The encoded protein is CASSLWTGRAGELFF.

V gene TRBV20-1 combines with J gene TRBJ2-3; 12 bases match TRBD2. Germline V gene data show CDR1 as DFQATT and CDR2 as SNEGSKA (reference sequence). This CDR3 region has 14 residues. Germline trimming cut 2 bases from V and 9 bases from J; bases unmatched to any gene: 6. CDR3 amino acids: CSARLAGGPDTQYF. The DNA for the CDR3 is TGCAGTGCTAGACTAGCGGGGGGGCCGGACACGCAGTATTTT.

V usage is TRBV30 and J usage is TRBJ2-2, with 8 bases lining up with TRBD1. This CDR3 comprises 17 residues. CDR1 GTSNPN and CDR2 SVGIG come from the germline V gene (reference sequence). V dropped 2 bases and J dropped 5; count of bases not matched to a gene: 13. CDR3 residues: CAWSPTRTGRRTGELFF. The CDR3 region has the DNA TGTGCCTGGAGTCCTACTCGGACAGGGAGGCGAACCGGGGAGCTGTTTTTT.

This clonotype was seen at least ten times. This rearrangement joins TRBV20-1 to TRBJ2-3; D is possibly TRBD1 or TRBD2 (5 bases each). V was shortened by 3 bases and J by 0 bases, with 16 bases between the two germline ends. There are 16 residues in the CDR3. CDR1 is DFQATT and CDR2 is SNEGSKA in the germline V gene (reference sequence). CDR3 in amino acids: CSARAGASSSTDTQYF. CDR3 coding DNA: TGCAGTGCTAGGGCCGGGGCTAGCTCTAGCACAGATACGCAGTATTTT.

About this clonotype: A much bigger clone sits one base away, suggesting this may be a read error. The rearrangement links TRBV29-1 to TRBJ2-5; perhaps TRBD1 as D (5 bases). The CDR3 length is 13 residues. In germline, CDR1 is SQVTM, CDR2 ANQGSEA. The V gene lost 7 bases and the J gene lost 4 bases, with 16 bases spanning the gap. This CDR3 reads CSAAGITRETQYF. In DNA form, the CDR3 reads TGCAGCGCCGCAGGGATAACAAGAGAGACCCAGTACTTC.

This clonotype appeared many times. The rearrangement uses TRBV28 and TRBJ1-5; TRBD1 matches at 7 bases. The CDR3 sequence is 14 residues long. Unmatched junction bases numbered 11, after V lost 6 bases and J lost 9 bases. Germline V CDR1 and CDR2: MDHEN, SYDVKM. Here the CDR3 reads CASSRDRDGRPQHF. CDR3 DNA: TGTGCCAGCAGCCGTGACAGGGACGGGAGGCCCCAGCATTTT. Filled out from reference TRBV28 and TRBJ1-5, the complete variable domain reads DVKVTQSSRYLVKRTGEKVFLECVQDMDHENMFWYRQDPGLGLRLIYFSYDVKMKEKGDIPEGYSVSREKKERFSLILESASTNQTSMYLCASSRDRDGRPQHFGDGTRLSIL.

This clonotype came up many times. The genes are TRBV19 and TRBJ2-1; no firm D call. The length of the CDR3 is 14 residues. CDR1 LNHDA and CDR2 SQIVND come from the germline V gene (reference sequence). Trimming shortened V by 0 bases and J by 4 bases, and 7 bases separated the two germline ends. CDR3 DNA: TGTGCCAGTAGTATAGATGGAGTGTACAATGAGCAGTTCTTC. It yields the protein CASSIDGVYNEQFF.

The table lists this clonotype with a few counts. The chain joins TRBV2 to TRBJ2-1; D is ambiguous. The CDR3 has 12 amino acids. CDR1 is SNHLY and CDR2 is FYNNEI in the germline V gene. The V end lost 8 bases, the J end lost 0 bases, and 5 bases lay between the germline ends. CDR3 in amino acids: CASEISYNEQFF. The DNA for the CDR3 is TGTGCCAGCGAGATCTCCTACAATGAGCAGTTCTTC.

Ten or more counts support this clonotype. The chain links TRBV20-1 to TRBJ2-1; TRBD2 agrees at 16 bases. Looked up from germline, CDR1 is DFQATT and CDR2 is SNEGSKA (reference sequence). Trimming removed 2 bases from V and 0 bases from J; junction bases left unmatched: 7. The length of the CDR3 is 19 residues. The CDR3 region is CSARPPGLAGGSSYNEQFF. Here the CDR3 DNA reads TGCAGTGCTAGACCACCGGGACTAGCGGGAGGGAGCTCCTACAATGAGCAGTTCTTC.